The 6 T cell receptor beta chains presented below share a single source sample, sequenced in a study of T-cell memory formation after mild COVID-19. Each CDR3 protein gets one entry after TCRdb re-called the 5' RACE reads with MiXCR. The sample has approximately 400,000 distinct CDR3 sequences, around 24% seen once. Sequencing was carried out using PBMCs or a T cell subset sorted from them (not recorded which). All receptors come from an adult woman who had mild COVID-19 (a few samples of this study predate the infection). Cell type and time point are not known.

This clonotype appeared a few times. The genes are TRBV9 and TRBJ1-2; D not certain. Deletions cut 0 bases from V and 3 bases from J, with 6 bases between. CDR1 is SGDLS and CDR2 is YYNGEE in the germline V gene. The CDR3 runs 13 residues. As DNA, the CDR3 is TGTGCCAGCAGCGTAGGAACCTACTATGGCTACACCTTC. Its protein product is CASSVGTYYGYTF.

This clonotype was seen a few times. CDR3 protein: CASSVGVSFDEQYF. The CDR3 DNA sequence: TGTGCCAGCAGCGTAGGTGTTAGTTTCGACGAGCAGTACTTC. The V gene is TRBV9, the J gene TRBJ2-7; D ambiguous. Trimming removed 0 bases at V and 5 bases at J, with 12 bases between. The CDR3 totals 14 residues. Germline lookup yields CDR1 SGDLS and CDR2 YYNGEE.

This clonotype appeared a few times. This rearrangement joins TRBV5-1 to TRBJ1-1; maybe TRBD1 (5 bases). The V end was cut by 4 bases, the J end by 1 base, with 17 bases between. The CDR3 length is 16 residues. CDR1 is SGHRS and CDR2 is YFSETQ in the germline V gene. The CDR3: CASSPNAGLKNTEAFF. The CDR3 region has the DNA TGCGCCAGCAGCCCCAACGCGGGACTTAAGAACACTGAAGCTTTCTTT.

V gene TRBV4-1 combines with J gene TRBJ2-1; the D gene is possibly TRBD2 (6 bases). Germline lookup yields CDR1 MGHRA and CDR2 YSYEKL. The CDR3 has 16 amino acids. Trimming took 0 bases from V and 6 from J, leaving 15 bases between them. The CDR3 nucleotides are TGCGCCAGCAGCCAAGATCCCAGCGGGCGCCGCAATGAGCAGTTCTTC. It encodes CASSQDPSGRRNEQFF.

The table lists this clonotype with a few counts. This chain uses TRBV2 with TRBJ2-2, with D maybe TRBD2 (7 bases). Between the trimmed V and J ends, which lost 6 bases and 5 bases, there was a span of 13 bases. The germline gives CDR1 SNHLY, CDR2 FYNNEI. The CDR3 is 14 amino acids. CDR3 DNA: TGTGCCAGCAGGCCGGGGGGCAGTACCGGGGAGCTGTTTTTT. Translated: CASRPGGSTGELFF.

The chain uses TRBV29-1 and TRBJ2-7; 10 positions match TRBD2. CDR1 is SQVTM and CDR2 is ANQGSEA in the germline V gene. V shed 4 bases and J 2 bases; nucleotides not matched to a gene: 2. CDR3 length equals 13 residues. The CDR3 reads CSVGTSGTYEQYF. CDR3 DNA: TGCAGCGTTGGGACTAGCGGTACCTACGAGCAGTACTTC.